Following are 24 T cell receptor beta chains from one sample sequenced in a study of blood T cell repertoires in COVID-19 (dated by TCRdb to 2018 to 2020). Library prep was done by the immunoSEQ multiplex PCR assay. TCRdb's version of the immuneACCESS table is confined to in-frame rearrangements and falls short of the full clone set. An unresolved V gene accounts for under half of the shortfall where checked; the remainder is of unknown origin. For this sample there are tens of thousands of clones; approximately 90% appear just once. The top ten clones comprise about 3.4% of the sample. The sample comprised peripheral blood. These receptors all stem from a human donor in a cohort sampled during active COVID-19.

This sequence joins TRBV5-1 and TRBJ2-4; D is unresolved. From germline, CDR1 is SGHRS and CDR2 YFSETQ. V dropped 0 bases and J dropped 8 bases, with 9 bases sitting between them. This CDR3 is built from 13 residues. The CDR3 reads CASSLGQDDIQYF. The CDR3 DNA is TGCGCCAGCAGCTTGGGCCAGGATGACATTCAGTACTTC.

This chain joins TRBV7-8 and TRBJ2-1; 10 bases map to TRBD1. CDR1 and CDR2 from the germline V gene are SGHVS and FQNEAQ. V gave up 1 base and J gave up 6 bases; unmatched junction bases: 9. The CDR3 contains 17 residues. The DNA for the CDR3 is TGTGCCAGCAGCTTAGGGATCCGGGACAGGGGTACCAATGAGCAGTTCTTC. Its translation is CASSLGIRDRGTNEQFF.

The J gene is TRBJ2-5, the V gene TRBV7-2, with TRBD2 as a possible D gene (5 bases). The V and J ends lost 5 bases and 3 bases respectively, with 13 bases between them. Per the germline V gene, CDR1 is SGHTA and CDR2 is FQGNSA. CDR3 size: 14 residues. For the CDR3, the DNA is TGTGCCAGCAGCACAGCGGCTACAAAAGAGACCCAGTACTTC. Translating it yields CASSTAATKETQYF.

The gene calls are TRBV24-1 and TRBJ2-5, with TRBD1 identical over 11 bases. V shed 0 bases, J shed 5 bases, and the junction held 4 bases outside the gene matches. Germline loops: CDR1 KGHDR, CDR2 SFDVKD. The CDR3 totals 16 residues. The CDR3 nucleotides read TGTGCCACCAGTGATTTGGGACAGGGGGCGCGGGAGACCCAGTACTTC. Translation gives CATSDLGQGARETQYF.

This clone was observed a few times. This rearrangement joins TRBV7-9 to TRBJ1-5; 11 bases fit TRBD1. Unmatched junction bases numbered 2, after V lost 5 bases and J lost 5 bases. Germline V lookup: CDR1 SEHNR, CDR2 FQNEAQ (reference sequence). The CDR3 runs 14 residues. The CDR3 here is CASSGDRGYQPQHF. The CDR3 DNA follows: TGTGCCAGCAGCGGGGACAGGGGGTATCAGCCCCAGCATTTT.

This clone was counted only a few times. The chain joins TRBV5-4 to TRBJ1-1; D not certain. The ends were cut back, 0 bases at V and 3 bases at J, with 12 bases in the middle. CDR3 size: 15 residues. Per germline, CDR1 SGHNT and CDR2 YYREEE (reference sequence). The CDR3 nucleotides read TGTGCCAGCAGCTTGGCTCTCAGGATCGACACTGAAGCTTTCTTT. Amino acids: CASSLALRIDTEAFF.

This sequence joins TRBV2 and TRBJ2-5, with 10 nucleotides matching TRBD1. The CDR3 covers 15 residues. V gave up 11 bases and J gave up 2 bases; unmatched junction bases: 11. CDR1 and CDR2 (germline): SNHLY, FYNNEI. The CDR3 is CAQKGGQGIQETQYF. In DNA, the CDR3 is TGTGCCCAGAAGGGGGGACAGGGGATACAAGAGACCCAGTACTTC.

V and J are TRBV5-5 and TRBJ1-4; TRBD1 agrees at 8 bases. The CDR3 is 15 amino acids. Trimming cost V 0 bases and J 7 bases; bases outside gene matches: 5. The V gene's germline CDR1 is SGHKS and CDR2 YYEKEE (reference sequence). The chain's CDR3 is CASSLGGQDPEKLFF. The CDR3 DNA reads as TGTGCCAGCAGCTTGGGGGGACAGGACCCTGAAAAACTGTTTTTT. The variable domain in full, with the rest retrieved from reference TRBV5-5 and TRBJ1-4, is DAGVTQSPTHLIKTRGQQVTLRCSPISGHKSVSWYQQVLGQGPQFIFQYYEKEERGRGNFPDRFSARQFPNYSSELNVNALLLGDSALYLCASSLGGQDPEKLFFGSGTQLSVL.

The chain employs TRBV27 and TRBJ1-3; 11 bases fit TRBD1. There are 15 residues in the CDR3. From germline, CDR1 is MNHEY and CDR2 SMNVEV (reference sequence). The V gene end was trimmed by 6 bases and the J gene end by 2 bases; junction bases not matched to a gene: 3. The CDR3 nucleotides read TGTGCCAGCAGGGGGACAGGGGGACCTGGAAACACCATATATTTT. It is translated as CASRGTGGPGNTIYF.

The chain couples TRBV24-1 to TRBJ2-3; the match to TRBD1 covers 9 bases. Germline loops: CDR1 KGHDR, CDR2 SFDVKD. Trimming removed 4 bases from V and 1 base from J; junction bases left unmatched: 8. The CDR3 sequence is 17 residues long. The CDR3 DNA reads TGTGCCACCAGTGACTCCGGGACAGGGTTGGGCACAGATACGCAGTATTTT. This sequence encodes CATSDSGTGLGTDTQYF.

The chain is built from TRBV3-1 (or the pseudogene TRBV3-2) and TRBJ2-5; D possibly corresponds to TRBD2 (7 bases). In germline, CDR1 is LGHDT, CDR2 YNNKEL (reference sequence). This CDR3 has 16 amino acids. V shed 1 base and J shed 1 base, with 13 bases lying between them. The CDR3 DNA is TGTGCCAGCAGCCAAGCGGGGGGCGGCCTCCAAGAGACCCAGTACTTC. Translated, it gives CASSQAGGGLQETQYF.

This rearrangement joins TRBV24-1 to TRBJ2-3, with D possibly being TRBD1 (5 bases). Per germline, CDR1 KGHDR and CDR2 SFDVKD. V was shortened by 5 bases and J by 3 bases, with 11 bases between the two germline ends. CDR3 length: 14 amino acids. Here the CDR3 reads CATSVTGPTDTQYF. CDR3 nucleotide sequence: TGTGCCACCAGTGTAACAGGCCCAACAGATACGCAGTATTTT.

V is TRBV21-1 and J is TRBJ1-3. TRBV21-1 is marked as a pseudogene. The CDR3 is 17 residues long. The CDR3, as DNA: TGTGCCAGCAGCGGTTTGATAGCTACAACCGCACGAAACACCATATATTTT. Protein: CASSGLIATTARNTIYF.

Note on this clone: The sample holds other DNA sequences that translate to the same CDR3. The chain couples TRBV12-3 or TRBV12-4 to TRBJ2-4; possibly TRBD2 for D (5 bases). The CDR3 loop spans 13 amino acids. V gave up 3 bases and J gave up 3 bases, with 6 bases separating them. The CDR3 DNA follows: TGTGCCAGCAGTTTCGGAGGCAAAAACATTCAGTACTTC. Its translation: CASSFGGKNIQYF.

This clone was picked up one time. The V gene is TRBV11-2, the J gene TRBJ1-2, with D possibly being TRBD1 (5 bases). The CDR3 length is 14 residues. Trimming removed 3 bases from V and 3 bases from J, with 11 bases in between. Germline CDR1 is SGHAT and CDR2 is FQNNGV. The CDR3 loop reads CASSLAGSDYGYTF. CDR3 DNA sequence: TGTGCCAGCAGCTTGGCAGGGTCGGACTATGGCTACACCTTC. Based on the CDR3 plus reference TRBV11-2 and TRBJ1-2, the full variable domain is EAGVAQSPRYKIIEKRQSVAFWCNPISGHATLYWYQQILGQGPKLLIQFQNNGVVDDSQLPKDRFSAERLKGVDSTLKIQPAKLEDSAVYLCASSLAGSDYGYTFGSGTRLTVV.

The chain links TRBV20-1 to TRBJ1-2, with 8 bases identical to TRBD1. Germline assignment: CDR1 DFQATT and CDR2 SNEGSKA (reference sequence). This CDR3 region has 11 residues. The V and J ends lost 8 bases and 6 bases, in that order; junction bases with no gene match: 5. CDR3 DNA sequence: TGCAGTAATAGACAGGGGAATGGCTACACCTTC. This codes for CSNRQGNGYTF.

This sequence joins TRBV4-3 and TRBJ2-4; D gene uncertain. Germline values: CDR1 LGHNA, CDR2 YSLEER. The CDR3 has 17 amino acids. Trimming left V 0 bases short and J 0 bases short, with 12 bases between. This chain's CDR3 is CASSQDETRLAKNIQYF. CDR3 nucleotides: TGCGCCAGCAGCCAAGATGAGACCAGACTAGCCAAAAACATTCAGTACTTC.

This chain links TRBV27 with TRBJ1-5, with D maybe TRBD1 (5 bases). The germline V and J ends were trimmed by 6 bases and 5 bases, with 8 bases remaining between them. The CDR3 is made up of 12 amino acids. Germline-derived CDR1 and CDR2 are MNHEY and SMNVEV (reference sequence). The DNA of the CDR3 is TGTGCCAGCAGCTCAGGGCATCAGCCCCAGCATTTT. Its translation is CASSSGHQPQHF.

V usage is TRBV5-8 and J usage is TRBJ1-5, with D perhaps matching TRBD1 (6 bases). Germline V gene lookup returns CDR1 SGHTS and CDR2 YDEGEE. V dropped 0 bases and J dropped 6 bases, with 16 bases sitting between them. The CDR3 covers 16 residues. CDR3 residues: CASSLGMQGFPQPQHF. CDR3 DNA: TGTGCCAGCAGCTTGGGTATGCAGGGGTTCCCTCAGCCCCAGCATTTT.

The rearrangement joins TRBV24-1 to TRBJ1-1, with a tentative D call TRBD1 (5 bases). Germline CDR1 KGHDR, CDR2 SFDVKD. V was pared by 3 bases and J by 8 bases, with 12 bases between. The CDR3 consists of 13 residues. CDR3 in amino acids: CATSDDSGPEAFF. The CDR3 DNA follows: TGTGCCACCAGTGATGACAGTGGACCCGAAGCTTTCTTT.

The chain combines TRBV2 with TRBJ2-7; no clear D gene. Germline-derived CDR1 and CDR2 are SNHLY and FYNNEI. This CDR3 spans 12 amino acids. The germline V and J ends were trimmed by 3 bases and 3 bases, with 6 bases remaining between them. CDR3 protein: CASSDRFYEQYF. The CDR3 DNA is TGTGCCAGCAGTGACAGATTCTACGAGCAGTACTTC.

Written as DNA, the CDR3 is TGTGCCAGCAGCCCAGACAGGGTCGAGCAGTACTTC. It encodes CASSPDRVEQYF. This chain joins TRBV11-1 and TRBJ2-7; 7 nucleotides match TRBD1. From germline, CDR1 is SGHAT and CDR2 FQDESV (reference sequence). Trimming took 5 bases from V and 6 from J; bases not matched to a gene: 4. The CDR3 covers 12 residues.

The chain has TRBV6-4 and TRBJ1-5; TRBD1 might be the D (6 bases). Germline CDR1 and CDR2: MRHNA and SNTAGT. The CDR3 length is 13 residues. V lost 4 bases to trimming and J lost 10 bases, with 14 bases between them. The CDR3 nucleotides read TGTGCCAGCAGTGGTAATCTGGGGGCTCCCCAGCATTTT. Its protein product is CASSGNLGAPQHF.

The chain employs TRBV24-1 and TRBJ1-2; weak D call: TRBD1 (5 bases). The CDR3 consists of 14 residues. V dropped 0 bases and J dropped 8 bases, with 12 bases sitting between them. Germline CDR1 KGHDR, CDR2 SFDVKD. The CDR3: CATSDLAGAGGYTF. CDR3 DNA: TGTGCCACCAGTGATTTGGCCGGGGCGGGAGGCTACACCTTC.